The present entry profiles one TCR beta chain with its context. Clones were read by immunoSEQ multiplex PCR, and TCRdb kept only the in-frame ones, dropping some. The data hold 100,000 to 150,000 clones, with around 96% observed a single time. This entry is derived from a study of control samples from healthy donors and cancer patients. The germline V gene encodes CDR1 SQVTM and CDR2 ANQGSEA. V lost 6 bases and J 1 base, leaving 12 bases between the germline ends. The CDR3 covers 13 residues. The source is a man aged 25 to 40 in good health. The sample taken for sequencing was blood. The V and J genes are TRBV29-1 and TRBJ2-5, with D tentatively TRBD1 or TRBD2 (6 bases each). The CDR3 DNA reads TGCAGCGTCCAGAAGGGGGGCCAAGAGACCCAGTACTTC. It specifies CSVQKGGQETQYF. Combining the CDR3 with reference TRBV29-1 and TRBJ2-5 gives the whole variable domain SAVISQKPSRDICQRGTSLTIQCQVDSQVTMMFWYRQQPGQSLTLIATANQGSEATYESGFVIDKFPISRPNLTFSTLTVSNMSPEDSSIYLCSVQKGGQETQYFGPGTRLLVL.